These T cell receptor beta chains were read from a single sample in a study of long-term antiretroviral therapy in people with HIV. TCRdb keeps only in-frame clones here, not all; method: immunoSEQ multiplex PCR. The repertoire holds 21,000 or so clones, with more than 75% as singletons. The sample in question was unsorted PBMCs, obtained 2.3 years after starting antiretroviral therapy. The receptor source for this set is a man aged 55 to 70 with HIV. CDR3s include the opening cysteine and the closing phenylalanine or tryptophan. The D gene is left open where the match is weak. Size is stated for part of the rows, as once, few or many counts, or as a class when the clone is expanded.

j_gene: TRBJ1-2
d_gene: .
v_gene: TRBV29-1
abundance: .
CDR3nt: TGCAGCGTTGGGGAGTACCATGGCTACACCTTC
CDR3aa: CSVGEYHGYTF

j_gene: TRBJ2-1
d_gene: TRBD2
v_gene: TRBV6-6
abundance: .
CDR3nt: TGTGCCAGCAGTAAGGGACTAGCATTACTTGAGCAGTTCTTC
CDR3aa: CASSKGLALLEQFF

j_gene: TRBJ2-3
d_gene: TRBD2
v_gene: TRBV10-3
abundance: once
CDR3nt: TGTGCCATCAGTGAGTCTCTAGCGGGGGCCACAGATACGCAGTATTTT
CDR3aa: CAISESLAGATDTQYF